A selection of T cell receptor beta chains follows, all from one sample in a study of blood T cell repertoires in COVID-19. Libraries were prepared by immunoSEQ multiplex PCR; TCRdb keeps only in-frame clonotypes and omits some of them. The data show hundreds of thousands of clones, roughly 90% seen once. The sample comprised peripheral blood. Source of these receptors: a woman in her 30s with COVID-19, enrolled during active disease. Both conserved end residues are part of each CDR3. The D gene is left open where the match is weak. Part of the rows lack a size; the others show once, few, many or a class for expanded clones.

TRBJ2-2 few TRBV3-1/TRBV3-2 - TGTGCCAGCAGCTGGGGAGGCACCGGGGAGCTGTTTTTT CASSWGGTGELFF
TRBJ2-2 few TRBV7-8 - TGTGCCAGCAGCTTAGCGGGGCTTGACCCCGGGGAGCTGTTTTTT CASSLAGLDPGELFF
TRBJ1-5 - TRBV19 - TGTGCCAGTGAAGGACGGGGGGTTCAGCCCCAGCATTTT CASEGRGVQPQHF
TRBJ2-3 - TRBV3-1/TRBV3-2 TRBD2 TGTGCCAGCAGCCAAGAGTTGGGAGGGTACACAGATACGCAGTATTTT CASSQELGGYTDTQYF
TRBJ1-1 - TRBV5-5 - TGTGCCAGCTCGGAGAGAAACACTGAAGCTTTCTTT CASSERNTEAFF
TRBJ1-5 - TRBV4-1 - TGCGCCAGCAGCCAAGAATCGTCTCGGCAGCCCCAGCATTTT CASSQESSRQPQHF
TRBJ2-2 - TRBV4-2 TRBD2 TGTGCCAGCAGCCAAGAGTTAGGCGGGGGAAGGACCGGGGAGCTGTTTTTT CASSQELGGGRTGELFF
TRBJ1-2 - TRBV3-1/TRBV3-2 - TGTGCCAGCAGCCAAGGGCTGGCGGGATCAGCTGGCTACACCTTC CASSQGLAGSAGYTF
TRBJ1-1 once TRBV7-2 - TGTGCCAGCAGCTTCCGCCGGACTAACACTGAAGCTTTCTTT CASSFRRTNTEAFF
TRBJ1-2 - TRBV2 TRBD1 TGTGCCACCTTTATTTGGACAGGGAAGGACTATGGCTACACCTTC CATFIWTGKDYGYTF
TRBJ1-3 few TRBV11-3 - TGTGCCAGCAGCTTAGACGCAACAGGGGGAAACACCATATATTTT CASSLDATGGNTIYF
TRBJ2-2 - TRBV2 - TGTGCCAGCAGTGAAATTATCGGGGACACCGGGGAGCTGTTTTTT CASSEIIGDTGELFF
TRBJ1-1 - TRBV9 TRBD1 TGTGCCAGCAGCGTAGATCAGGGGGTGAACACTGAAGCTTTCTTT CASSVDQGVNTEAFF
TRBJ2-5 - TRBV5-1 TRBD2 TGCGCCAGCACTCTGGGGACTAGCGGAGAGACCCAGTACTTC CASTLGTSGETQYF
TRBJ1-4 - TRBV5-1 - TGCGCCAGCAGCTCGGGTGTAACTAATGAAAAACTGTTTTTT CASSSGVTNEKLFF
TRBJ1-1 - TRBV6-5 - TGTGCCAGCAGTTACTCTGCAGGGAACACTGAAGCTTTCTTT CASSYSAGNTEAFF
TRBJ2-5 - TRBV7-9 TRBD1 TGTGCCAGCAGCTTCTTCGACAGGGGGCTCGAGACCCAGTACTTC CASSFFDRGLETQYF
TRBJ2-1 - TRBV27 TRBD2 TGTGCCAGCACAACGGGAGGGACATACAATGAGCAGTTCTTC CASTTGGTYNEQFF
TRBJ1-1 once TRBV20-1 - TGCAGTGCTAGACAGGGTGCTGAAGCTTTCTTT CSARQGAEAFF
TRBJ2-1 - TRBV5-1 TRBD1 TGCGCCAGCAGCTGGGAGACAGGGATCAATGAGCAGTTCTTC CASSWETGINEQFF
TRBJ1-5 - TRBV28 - TGTGCCAGCAGTCTCCATCAGGGCACTTACAATCAGCCCCAGCATTTT CASSLHQGTYNQPQHF
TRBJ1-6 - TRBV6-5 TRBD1 TGTGCCAGCAGCAGGGGGAGAGATTCACCCCTCCACTTT CASSRGRDSPLHF
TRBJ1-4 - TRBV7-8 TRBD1 TGTGCCAGCAGCCAAGGACAGGAAGTAATCCAAAAACTGTTTTTT CASSQGQEVIQKLFF
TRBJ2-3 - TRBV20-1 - TGCAGTGCTAGTATGGCATACGGCACAGATACGCAGTATTTT CSASMAYGTDTQYF
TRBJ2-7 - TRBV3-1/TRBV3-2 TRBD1 TGTGCCAGCAGCCCCAGACCTGGACAGGGGTACTACGAGCAGTACTTC CASSPRPGQGYYEQYF
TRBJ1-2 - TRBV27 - TGTGCCAGCAGTTTATCGGGCGGGGCGATGTATGGCTACACCTTC CASSLSGGAMYGYTF
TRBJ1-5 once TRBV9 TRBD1 TGTGCCAGCAGCGAGTCTACAGGGGCCAATCAGCCCCAGCATTTT CASSESTGANQPQHF
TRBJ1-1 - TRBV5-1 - TGCGCCAGCAGCTTGGAAAGACAAGTGAACACTGAAGCTTTCTTT CASSLERQVNTEAFF
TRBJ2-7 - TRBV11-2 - TGTGCCAGCAGCTCGCCCGTCGGACCGACTAGCTCCTACGAGCAGTACTTC CASSSPVGPTSSYEQYF
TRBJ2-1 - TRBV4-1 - TGCGCCAGCAGCCAGGTCGGCGGGGCCGCAAATTACAATGAGCAGTTCTTC CASSQVGGAANYNEQFF
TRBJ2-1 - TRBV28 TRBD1 TGTGCCAGCAGTTTATCATCACAGGGGGAATGGGGCTACAATGAGCAGTTCTTC CASSLSSQGEWGYNEQFF
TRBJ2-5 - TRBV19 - TGTGCCAGTAGTATGAAGACAGGCAAAGAGACCCAGTACTTC CASSMKTGKETQYF
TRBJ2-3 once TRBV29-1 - TGCAGCGTTAGTGCGGGCCGATTCACAGATACGCAGTATTTT CSVSAGRFTDTQYF
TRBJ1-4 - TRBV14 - TGTGCCAGCAGCCAAGATGTGGGTAGGAGTTTTGAAAAACTGTTTTTT CASSQDVGRSFEKLFF
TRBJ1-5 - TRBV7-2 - TGTGCCAGCAGCTTCGAGGGTGGACAGCCCCAGCATTTT CASSFEGGQPQHF
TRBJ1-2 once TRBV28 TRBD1 TGTGCCAGCAGGGACAGGGTTCTTGAATATGGCTACACCTTC CASRDRVLEYGYTF
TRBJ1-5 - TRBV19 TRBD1 TGTGCCAGTAGCGTCACCGGGACAGGGGAAGTTCAGCCCCAGCATTTT CASSVTGTGEVQPQHF
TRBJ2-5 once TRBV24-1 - TGTGCCACCAGTGACTCCTACTCTCCGGGGGAGACCCAGTACTTC CATSDSYSPGETQYF
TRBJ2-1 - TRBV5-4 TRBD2 TGTGCCAGCAGCCTTAGCGGGGGGGCCTCCTACAATGAGCAGTTCTTC CASSLSGGASYNEQFF
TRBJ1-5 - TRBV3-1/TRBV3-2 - TGTGCCAGCAGCCCGACTGAAGGCAGCAATCAGCCCCAGCATTTT CASSPTEGSNQPQHF
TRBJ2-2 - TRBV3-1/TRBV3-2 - TGTGCCAGCATAACTCCCAGGGACACCGGGGAGCTGTTTTTT CASITPRDTGELFF
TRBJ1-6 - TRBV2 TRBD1 TGTGCCAGTTCACAGGGGAATCTATATAATTCACCCCTCCACTTT CASSQGNLYNSPLHF
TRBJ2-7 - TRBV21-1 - TGTGCCAGCAGCAATTTTTCGGCGGGACAGGGATCCCCGGGGGACTACGAGCAGTACTTC CASSNFSAGQGSPGDYEQYF
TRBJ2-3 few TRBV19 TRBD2 TGTGCCAGTAGTACACTAGCGGGAGGAGGCACAGATACGCAGTATTTT CASSTLAGGGTDTQYF
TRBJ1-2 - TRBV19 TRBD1 TGTGCCAGTAGTATCCGGGACAGGAATCCCTATGGCTACACCTTC CASSIRDRNPYGYTF
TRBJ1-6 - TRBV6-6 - TGTGCCAGCGCGCCAGGATCCAACAATTCACCCCTCCACTTT CASAPGSNNSPLHF
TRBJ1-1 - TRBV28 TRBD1 TGTGCCAGCAGTTTCCCGGGACAGGCTTCCGAGAACACTGAAGCTTTCTTT CASSFPGQASENTEAFF
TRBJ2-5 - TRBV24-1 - TGTGCCACCAGTGATTTTCGGCGGGGAGGAGAGACCCAGTACTTC CATSDFRRGGETQYF
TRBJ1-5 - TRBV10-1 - TGCGCCAGCAGTGACCAGGTCAATCAGCCCCAGCATTTT CASSDQVNQPQHF
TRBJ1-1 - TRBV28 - TGTGCCAGCAGTTTTGACAGGTTCAACACTGAAGCTTTCTTT CASSFDRFNTEAFF
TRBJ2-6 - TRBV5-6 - TGTGCCAGCAGCTGGACTGCCAGGAGGTCCGGGGCCAACGTCCTGACTTTC CASSWTARRSGANVLTF
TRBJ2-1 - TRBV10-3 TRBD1 TGTGCCATCAGTGAGTCGCAGGGGGCGCAGAATGAGCAGTTCTTC CAISESQGAQNEQFF
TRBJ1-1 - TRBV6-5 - TGTGCCAGCAGTTACGACCAACAGTGGGACACTGAAGCTTTCTTT CASSYDQQWDTEAFF
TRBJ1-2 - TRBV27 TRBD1 TGTGCCAGCAGTTCTACCGGGACAGGGGCCTGGAATGGCTACACCTTC CASSSTGTGAWNGYTF
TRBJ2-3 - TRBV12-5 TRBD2 TGTGCTAGTGGTTTGGGGACTAGTGACACAGATACGCAGTATTTT CASGLGTSDTDTQYF